Here is one T cell receptor (beta chain) with its context. This sample is drawn from a study of CD8+ T cells in alopecia areata. Treatment reported: oral pan-JAK inhibitor, 5-10 mg twice daily. Sequencing relied on a cDNA template that was reverse transcribed from extracted RNA. Only in-frame clones appear in the TCRdb table, and some are missing; sequencing was by immunoSEQ multiplex PCR. The profile shows 110,000 or so clones, roughly 60% of them singletons. With 3 bases removed from V and 1 base from J, the gap between germline ends came to 13 bases. This CDR3 contains 14 residues. Germline V gene data show CDR1 as SQVTM and CDR2 as ANQGSEA.

The receptor was derived from a human donor with alopecia areata. This chain connects TRBV29-1 to TRBJ2-7; TRBD2 is a possible D gene (6 bases). The input for sequencing was CD8+ T cells sorted from blood, taken at week 4, from a patient treated with tofacitinib. The CDR3 sequence is CSVERDPVSYEQYF. CDR3 bases: TGCAGCGTTGAGCGGGACCCTGTATCCTACGAGCAGTACTTC.